These 6 T cell receptor beta chains originate from one sample sequenced in a study of PD-L1 blockade in urothelial cancer (dated by TCRdb to the late 2010s). What this sample's time point label stands for: pretreatment peripheral blood. The library came from the immunoSEQ multiplex PCR assay. Held by TCRdb, this immuneACCESS table contains in-frame sequences only and omits some clones. Under half of the omission traces to an unresolved V gene where checked; the cause of the rest is unknown. This sample holds tens of thousands of clones; approximately 88% were observed only once. The ten largest make up about 15% of the sample. Sequenced material: PBMCs, taken around atezolizumab (anti-PD-L1) treatment. These receptors originate from a woman aged 55-75 years with urothelial cancer.

The chain recombines TRBV7-2 with TRBJ2-5, with TRBD2 as a possible D gene (6 bases). Germline loops: CDR1 SGHTA, CDR2 FQGNSA. The CDR3 has 14 residues. Trimming pared 3 bases from V and 4 bases from J, leaving 12 bases between. The CDR3, as DNA: TGTGCCAGCAGCTTTGGGGGAGGCCGAGAGACCCAGTACTTC. Translating gives CASSFGGGRETQYF.

The J gene is TRBJ1-6, the V gene TRBV9; D unresolved. In germline, CDR1 is SGDLS, CDR2 YYNGEE. Trimming removed 2 bases from V and 14 bases from J, with 17 bases in between. The CDR3 spans 14 residues. The CDR3 reads CASSVSGRGMALHF. The DNA for the CDR3 is TGTGCCAGCAGCGTTTCCGGACGGGGTATGGCCCTCCACTTT. Together with reference TRBV9 and TRBJ1-6, the CDR3 gives the full variable domain: DSGVTQTPKHLITATGQRVTLRCSPRSGDLSVYWYQQSLDQGLQFLIQYYNGEERAKGNILERFSAQQFPDLHSELNLSSLELGDSALYFCASSVSGRGMALHFGNGTRLTVT.

The chain employs TRBV20-1 and TRBJ1-1; D may be TRBD1 (6 bases). This CDR3 region has 10 residues. The ends were cut back, 6 bases at V and 11 bases at J, with 13 bases in the middle. Germline CDR1 reads DFQATT; CDR2 reads SNEGSKA (reference sequence). The CDR3 protein is CSALRGGAFF. CDR3 bases: TGCAGTGCCCTGAGGGGGGGGGCTTTCTTT.

This chain uses TRBV7-6 with TRBJ2-7, with TRBD1 matching 9 bases. Looked up from germline, CDR1 is SGHVS and CDR2 is FNYEAQ. Trimming took 4 bases from V and 4 from J; bases not matched to a gene: 8. This CDR3 has 15 residues. CDR3 region: CASSSTGTGIYEQYF. The CDR3 DNA reads TGTGCCAGCAGCTCAACCGGGACAGGGATATACGAGCAGTACTTC.

The rearrangement links TRBV7-2 to TRBJ1-1; D possibly corresponds to TRBD1 (6 bases). Germline V lookup: CDR1 SGHTA, CDR2 FQGNSA. V gave up 7 bases and J gave up 7 bases, with 16 bases separating them. The CDR3 is 13 residues long. The CDR3 here is CASTDRQVREAFF. DNA for the CDR3: TGTGCCAGCACCGATCGACAGGTCCGTGAAGCTTTCTTT.

The V gene is TRBV29-1, the J gene TRBJ2-7; 7 bases align to TRBD1. With 1 base clipped from V and 2 bases from J, the junction kept 5 bases outside the gene matches. This CDR3 spans 14 amino acids. Germline-derived CDR1 and CDR2 are SQVTM and ANQGSEA. CDR3 nucleotides: TGCAGCGTTGAAGGGGGACAGACCCCCTACGAGCAGTACTTC. It yields the protein CSVEGGQTPYEQYF.